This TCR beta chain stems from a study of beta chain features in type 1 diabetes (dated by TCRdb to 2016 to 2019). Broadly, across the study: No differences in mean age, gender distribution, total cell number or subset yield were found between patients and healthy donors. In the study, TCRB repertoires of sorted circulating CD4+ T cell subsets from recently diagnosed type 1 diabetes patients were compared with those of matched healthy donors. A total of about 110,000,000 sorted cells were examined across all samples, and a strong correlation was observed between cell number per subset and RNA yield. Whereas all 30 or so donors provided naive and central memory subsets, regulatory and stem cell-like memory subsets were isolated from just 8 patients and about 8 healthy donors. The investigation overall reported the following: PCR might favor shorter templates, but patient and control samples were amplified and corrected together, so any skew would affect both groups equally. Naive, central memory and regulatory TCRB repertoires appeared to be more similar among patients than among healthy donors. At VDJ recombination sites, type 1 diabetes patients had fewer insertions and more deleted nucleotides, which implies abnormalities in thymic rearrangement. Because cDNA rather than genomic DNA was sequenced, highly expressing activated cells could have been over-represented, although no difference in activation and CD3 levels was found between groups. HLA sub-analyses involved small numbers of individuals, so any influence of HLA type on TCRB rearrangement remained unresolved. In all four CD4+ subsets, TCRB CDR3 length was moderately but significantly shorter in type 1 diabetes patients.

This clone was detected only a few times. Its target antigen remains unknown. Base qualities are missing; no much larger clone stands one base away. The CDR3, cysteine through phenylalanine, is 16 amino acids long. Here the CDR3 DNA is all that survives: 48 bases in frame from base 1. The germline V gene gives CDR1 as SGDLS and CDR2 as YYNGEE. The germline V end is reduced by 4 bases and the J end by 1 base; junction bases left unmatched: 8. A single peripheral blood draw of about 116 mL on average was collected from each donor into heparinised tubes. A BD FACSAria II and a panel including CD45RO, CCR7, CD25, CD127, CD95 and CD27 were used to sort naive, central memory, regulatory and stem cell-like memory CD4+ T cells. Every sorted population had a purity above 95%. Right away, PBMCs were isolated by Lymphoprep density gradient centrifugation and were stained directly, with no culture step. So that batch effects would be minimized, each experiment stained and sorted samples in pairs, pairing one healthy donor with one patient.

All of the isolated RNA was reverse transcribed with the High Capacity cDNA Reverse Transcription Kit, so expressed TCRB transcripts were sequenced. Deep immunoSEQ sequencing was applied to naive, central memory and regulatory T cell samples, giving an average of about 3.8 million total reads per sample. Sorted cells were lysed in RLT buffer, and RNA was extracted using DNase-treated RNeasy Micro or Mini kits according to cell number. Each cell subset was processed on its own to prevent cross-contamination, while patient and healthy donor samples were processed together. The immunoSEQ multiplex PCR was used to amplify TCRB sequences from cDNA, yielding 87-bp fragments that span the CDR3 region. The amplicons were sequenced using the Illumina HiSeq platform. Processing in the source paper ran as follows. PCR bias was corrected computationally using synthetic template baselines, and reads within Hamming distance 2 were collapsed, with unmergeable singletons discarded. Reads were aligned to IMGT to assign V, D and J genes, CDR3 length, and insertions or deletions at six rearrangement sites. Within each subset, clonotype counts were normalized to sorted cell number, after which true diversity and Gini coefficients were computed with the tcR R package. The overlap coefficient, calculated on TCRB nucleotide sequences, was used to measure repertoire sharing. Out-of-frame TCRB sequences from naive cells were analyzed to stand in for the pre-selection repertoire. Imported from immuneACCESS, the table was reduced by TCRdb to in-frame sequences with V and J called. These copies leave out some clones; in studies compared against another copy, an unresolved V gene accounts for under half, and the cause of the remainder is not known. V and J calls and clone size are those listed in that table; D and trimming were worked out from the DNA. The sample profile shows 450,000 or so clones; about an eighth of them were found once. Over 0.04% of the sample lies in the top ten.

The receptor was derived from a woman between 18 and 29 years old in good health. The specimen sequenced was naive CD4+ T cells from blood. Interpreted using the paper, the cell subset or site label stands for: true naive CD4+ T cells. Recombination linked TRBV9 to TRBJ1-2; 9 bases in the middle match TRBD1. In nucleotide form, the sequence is TGTGCCAGCAGCCCCACAGGGGGCAGAAGTAACTATGGCTACACCTTC. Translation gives CASSPTGGRSNYGYTF.